This paragraph covers one T cell receptor (beta chain) sequence. This record belongs to a study of blood T cell repertoires in COVID-19. As for the study in general: Spain, Italy and the United States supplied samples that represented acute and convalescent COVID-19. Nucleic acid was either cDNA or gDNA, and it came from T cells, B-cell-depleted T cells, or PBMCs.

In the source study's methods: Counts of nucleated cells, estimated from reference gene primer amplification, were obtained. Assay used: immunoSEQ multiplex PCR; TCRdb lists only in-frame clones, some missing. V and J calls and clone size are copied from that table; D and trimming were computed from the DNA. In the table there are about 74,000 clones, about 88% of which are singletons. The material sequenced was peripheral blood. The TCR comes from a man between 65 and 79 years old with active or convalescent COVID-19.

CDR3 nucleotide sequence: TGTGCCAGCAGTTATGGTCTCGCGGCCACCGGGGAGCTGTTTTTT. It encodes CASSYGLAATGELFF. The chain recombines TRBV6-5 with TRBJ2-2; D call uncertain. This CDR3 region has 15 residues. Germline-derived CDR1 and CDR2 are MNHEY and SVGAGI. Trimming took off 3 bases at V and 4 bases at J, with 12 bases between the two ends.